These 11 T cell receptor beta chains originate from one sample sequenced in a study of cytomegalovirus exposure and HLA in healthy donors. Primers: 60 Vbeta forward and 13 Jbeta reverse. Sequencing was performed with immunoSEQ multiplex PCR; in TCRdb, only in-frame clones are kept and a portion is missing. The sample carries 200,000 to 250,000 clones, over 65% recorded once. Sequenced material: PBMCs. Source of these receptors: a human donor in good health.

V gene TRBV4-1 combines with J gene TRBJ2-3, with D unclear. The germline V gene encodes CDR1 MGHRA and CDR2 YSYEKL. The CDR3 totals 15 residues. The V gene lost 2 bases and the J gene lost 2 bases, with 11 bases spanning the gap. The CDR3 DNA reads TGCGCCAGCAGCCAAACGCTAATCTTCACAGATACGCAGTATTTT. Translating gives CASSQTLIFTDTQYF.

This clone was found once. V gene TRBV12-2 combines with J gene TRBJ2-1; the table's D call, TRBD2, has no DNA check behind it. TRBV12-2 is designated a pseudogene. The CDR3 length is 18 residues. The CDR3 is CASRLVVGGTLLGNEQFF. CDR3 DNA: TGTGCAAGTCGCTTAGTAGTGGGGGGGACATTATTGGGTAATGAGCAGTTCTTC.

The V gene is TRBV5-5, the J gene TRBJ2-5; 9 nucleotides line up with TRBD1. The V gene's germline CDR1 is SGHKS and CDR2 YYEKEE (reference sequence). This CDR3 is 19 amino acids long. Trimming at V came to 1 base and at J to 2 bases, leaving 15 bases not matched to a gene. In DNA form, the CDR3 reads TGTGCCAGCAGCTTGAGGCTGAGGCTGGGACAGGGAATGCAAGAGACCCAGTACTTC. Its translation: CASSLRLRLGQGMQETQYF. Combining the CDR3 with reference TRBV5-5 and TRBJ2-5 gives the whole variable domain DAGVTQSPTHLIKTRGQQVTLRCSPISGHKSVSWYQQVLGQGPQFIFQYYEKEERGRGNFPDRFSARQFPNYSSELNVNALLLGDSALYLCASSLRLRLGQGMQETQYFGPGTRLLVL.

This clone was observed once. The chain employs TRBV6-6 and TRBJ2-7; maybe TRBD2 (5 bases). Germline loops: CDR1 MNHNY, CDR2 SVGAGI (reference sequence). The CDR3 runs to 14 residues. Trimming took off 6 bases at V and 4 bases at J, with 16 bases between the two ends. The CDR3 loop reads CASSPPGTGYEQYF. CDR3 in DNA: TGTGCCAGCAGCCCCCCGGGCACGGGGTACGAGCAGTACTTC.

The chain employs TRBV6-1 and TRBJ2-4; possible D gene TRBD1, 6 bases. Germline V gives CDR1 MNHNS, CDR2 SASEGT. Trimming removed 7 bases at V and 5 bases at J, with 6 bases between. The CDR3 is made up of 11 amino acids. CDR3 DNA: TGTGCCAGCAACAGGGAAAACATTCAGTACTTC. Protein product: CASNRENIQYF.

The rearrangement links TRBV16 to TRBJ1-4; D perhaps matches TRBD1 (5 bases). The CDR3 spans 16 residues. CDR1 KGHSY and CDR2 FQNENV come from the germline V gene. Trimming left V 2 bases short and J 4 bases short, with 14 bases between. Here the CDR3 reads CASSQGAPGGNEKLFF. The CDR3, as DNA: TGTGCCAGCAGCCAAGGAGCCCCCGGGGGTAATGAAAAACTGTTTTTT.

The J gene is TRBJ2-1, the V gene TRBV6-6; 8 positions agree with TRBD1. CDR3 length: 14 residues. Germline CDR1 is MNHNY and CDR2 is SVGAGI (reference sequence). J lost 6 bases, V lost 5 bases, and 6 bases had no gene match. The CDR3 region is CASSRDRSSNEQFF. DNA of the CDR3: TGTGCCAGCAGTCGGGACAGGAGCTCCAATGAGCAGTTCTTC.

The rearrangement uses TRBV18 and TRBJ2-7, with 11 nucleotides matching TRBD2. The CDR3 extends over 17 amino acids. Germline CDR1 KGHSH, CDR2 LQKENI. The ends lost 0 bases at V and 4 bases at J; junction bases unmatched: 8. The CDR3 loop is CASSPPTSGAFSYEQYF. The CDR3 region has the DNA TGTGCCAGCTCACCACCGACTAGCGGGGCGTTCTCTTACGAGCAGTACTTC.

The J gene is TRBJ2-3, the V gene TRBV10-3; no firm D call. Trimming took 7 bases from V and 1 from J, leaving 6 bases between them. Germline assignment: CDR1 ENHRY and CDR2 SYGVKD. The CDR3 has 12 residues. This chain's CDR3 is CAIMGRTDTQYF. The DNA for the CDR3 is TGTGCCATCATGGGCCGCACAGATACGCAGTATTTT.

V is TRBV2 and J is TRBJ1-2; no clear D gene. Germline loops: CDR1 SNHLY, CDR2 FYNNEI. V was clipped by 6 bases and J by 2 bases, with 13 bases between them. The CDR3 length is 14 residues. The CDR3 spells CASRTRRPNYGYTF. As DNA, the CDR3 is TGTGCCAGCAGGACGAGGAGACCCAACTATGGCTACACCTTC.

V usage is TRBV5-6 and J usage is TRBJ2-1, with 8 positions matching TRBD2. V lost 5 bases, J lost 4 bases, and 11 bases stayed unmatched. The germline V gene has CDR1 SGHDT and CDR2 YYEEEE. This CDR3 is 16 amino acids long. CDR3 region: CASSSSSLAGYNEQFF. In nucleotides, the CDR3 is TGTGCCAGCAGTAGCAGTAGCCTAGCGGGTTACAATGAGCAGTTCTTC. Filled out from reference TRBV5-6 and TRBJ2-1, the complete variable domain reads DAGVTQSPTHLIKTRGQQVTLRCSPKSGHDTVSWYQQALGQGPQFIFQYYEEEERQRGNFPDRFSGHQFPNYSSELNVNALLLGDSALYLCASSSSSLAGYNEQFFGPGTRLTVL.